The 23 T cell receptor beta chains in this list originate from one sample, sequenced in a study of neurological immune-mediated disorders (dated by TCRdb to between 2017 and 2020). Library generation was performed with 5' RACE. The listed sequencing device is Illumina HiSeq 2500. TCRdb trimmed public reads at Q25 via fastp, called clones via MiXCR and kept in-frame beta chains. Rows are combined by CDR3 protein, so each entry shows the most common genes and DNA. The table for this sample lists about 55,000 distinct CDR3 sequences; around 24% of them were counted only once. Clones ranked in the top ten supply under 5.5% of the sample. Sample time point, as interpreted from the label and publication: technical triplicate 2. Source material: PBMCs. The receptors derive from a man aged 60-69 years with HTLV-1-associated myelopathy (HAM/TSP).

Many counts were recorded for this clonotype. This chain links TRBV27 with TRBJ1-2, with TRBD1 identical over 9 bases. J lost 6 bases, V lost 0 bases, and 5 bases had no gene match. CDR3 length: 15 residues. Germline V lookup: CDR1 MNHEY, CDR2 SMNVEV (reference sequence). CDR3 in amino acids: CASSLSTTGGHGYTF. The CDR3 DNA follows: TGTGCCAGCAGTTTATCAACGACAGGGGGGCATGGCTACACCTTC.

This clonotype was observed a few times. The chain employs TRBV5-1 and TRBJ2-3, with 11 bases aligning to TRBD2. The junction had 5 bases not matched to a gene; V was cut back by 0 bases and J by 5 bases. The length of the CDR3 is 16 residues. CDR1 is SGHRS, CDR2 YFSETQ, per germline. The CDR3 spells CASSLGLAGGLDTQYF. CDR3 DNA sequence: TGCGCCAGCAGCTTGGGTCTAGCGGGAGGTCTAGATACGCAGTATTTT. Full variable domain (remainder filled in from reference TRBV5-1 and TRBJ2-3): KAGVTQTPRYLIKTRGQQVTLSCSPISGHRSVSWYQQTPGQGLQFLFEYFSETQRNKGNFPGRFSGRQFSNSRSEMNVSTLELGDSALYLCASSLGLAGGLDTQYFGPGTRLTVL.

The V call is TRBV3-1, the J call TRBJ2-3, with a weak D call TRBD2 (5 bases). The ends were cut back, 8 bases at V and 2 bases at J, with 11 bases in the middle. From germline, CDR1 is LGHDT and CDR2 YNNKEL (reference sequence). CDR3 length: 13 residues. The DNA for the CDR3 is TGTGCCAGCTCTGAGCGGTTCACAGATACGCAGTATTTT. Protein: CASSERFTDTQYF.

This clonotype was picked up one time. The chain has TRBV9 and TRBJ1-2; D uncertain. Deletions cut 0 bases from V and 5 bases from J, with 11 bases between. The CDR3 is 14 residues long. Germline V gene sequence: CDR1 SGDLS, CDR2 YYNGEE. CDR3 amino acids: CASSVDGSLYGYTF. The CDR3 region has the DNA TGTGCCAGCAGCGTAGACGGCAGCCTATATGGCTACACCTTC.

This clonotype came up many times. The chain carries TRBV12-3 or TRBV12-4 and TRBJ2-1; either TRBD1 or TRBD2 may fit D (5 bases each). The CDR3 totals 15 residues. Deletions cut 3 bases from V and 2 bases from J, with 11 bases between. The CDR3 coding sequence is TGTGCCAGCAGTTTGCTAGTGGGGGCCTACAATGAGCAGTTCTTC. Encoded protein: CASSLLVGAYNEQFF.

This clonotype was detected many times. The V and J genes are TRBV10-1 and TRBJ1-5; D is perhaps TRBD1 (5 bases). V dropped 6 bases and J dropped 6 bases, with 18 bases sitting between them. Germline V gives CDR1 WNHNN, CDR2 SYGVQD (reference sequence). The CDR3 covers 15 residues. The CDR3 DNA sequence: TGCGCCAGCAGGAGGAAGCGGGGACCCGGTCAGCCCCAGCATTTT. Translating gives CASRRKRGPGQPQHF.

This clonotype was seen repeatedly, ten times or more. The chain joins TRBV5-1 to TRBJ2-2, with D unresolved. Trimming left V 0 bases short and J 0 bases short, with 9 bases between. This CDR3 is built from 16 residues. In germline, CDR1 is SGHRS, CDR2 YFSETQ. CDR3 nucleotides: TGCGCCAGCAGCTTGGTGGGTGAAGCGAACACCGGGGAGCTGTTTTTT. Amino acid sequence: CASSLVGEANTGELFF.

The V and J genes are TRBV4-1 and TRBJ2-3, with TRBD2 matching 9 bases. The germline V gene has CDR1 MGHRA and CDR2 YSYEKL. The CDR3 sequence is 16 residues long. The V gene end was trimmed by 5 bases and the J gene end by 5 bases; junction bases not matched to a gene: 11. The CDR3 region is CASSSGGRAGEDTQYF. In DNA, the CDR3 is TGCGCCAGCAGCAGCGGCGGGAGGGCCGGAGAAGATACGCAGTATTTT.

This clonotype was observed many times. The chain links TRBV2 to TRBJ2-1, with a tentative D call TRBD2 (5 bases). The CDR3 extends over 12 amino acids. With 6 bases removed from V and 9 bases from J, the gap between germline ends came to 12 bases. The germline V gene encodes CDR1 SNHLY and CDR2 FYNNEI. DNA of the CDR3: TGTGCCAGCAGGGGGAGACGCGGTGAGCAGTTCTTC. It translates to CASRGRRGEQFF.

This chain uses TRBV9 with TRBJ2-1; D unclear. CDR1 is SGDLS and CDR2 is YYNGEE in the germline V gene. V dropped 1 base and J dropped 7 bases, with 6 bases sitting between them. The CDR3 is made up of 12 amino acids. DNA for the CDR3: TGTGCCAGCAGCGTACCCGGGAATGAGCAGTTCTTC. It yields the protein CASSVPGNEQFF.

Remarks on this clonotype: The conserved phenylalanine or tryptophan is not found at the CDR3 terminus, so this likely reflects a read error. The DNA is omitted, as the CDR3 cannot be located on it reliably, and the CDR3 follows TCRdb's listing. The chain has TRBV7-2 and TRBJ2-5. The CDR3 has 11 residues if both end residues are counted. The germline V gene encodes CDR1 SGHTA and CDR2 FQGNSA. CDR3 amino acids: CASSPGETQNL.

This clonotype was found many times. The chain links TRBV3-1 to TRBJ1-5; 9 bases agree with TRBD1. The length of the CDR3 is 15 residues. Germline V gives CDR1 LGHDT, CDR2 YNNKEL (reference sequence). The V gene end was trimmed by 4 bases and the J gene end by 4 bases; junction bases not matched to a gene: 5. The CDR3 protein is CASSPTGGENQPQHF. CDR3 DNA: TGTGCCAGCAGCCCCACAGGGGGCGAAAATCAGCCCCAGCATTTT.

This clonotype was counted at least ten times. This chain uses TRBV20-1 with TRBJ1-5; D remains ambiguous. This CDR3 comprises 13 residues. Trimming cost V 3 bases and J 3 bases, with 9 bases left between them. The germline V gene encodes CDR1 DFQATT and CDR2 SNEGSKA (reference sequence). The CDR3, as DNA: TGCAGTGCTAGGGTAGGAGACAATCAGCCCCAGCATTTT. Its protein is CSARVGDNQPQHF.

This clonotype was observed many times. The CDR3 region is CASSQSGQETQYF. Written as DNA, the CDR3 is TGTGCCAGCAGCCAAAGCGGCCAAGAGACCCAGTACTTC. The chain couples TRBV3-1 to TRBJ2-5, with D possibly being TRBD2 (5 bases). Trimming left V 2 bases short and J 1 base short, with 5 bases between. Looked up from germline, CDR1 is LGHDT and CDR2 is YNNKEL (reference sequence). The CDR3 length is 13 residues.

This clonotype was recorded many times. Possible read error: a much larger clone is one base away. The gene calls are TRBV5-5 and TRBJ2-3, with D unclear. The CDR3 runs to 12 residues. V was shortened by 4 bases and J by 0 bases, with 3 bases between the two germline ends. The germline V gene has CDR1 SGHKS and CDR2 YYEKEE (reference sequence). The CDR3 nucleotides read TGTGCCAGCAGCCAAAGCACAGATACGCAGTATTTT. Translation gives CASSQSTDTQYF.

This clonotype was seen many times. At one end the junction does not follow the germline gene, possibly because of a read error. The chain uses TRBV5-1 and TRBJ1-2, with D uncertain. Germline V CDR1 and CDR2: SGHRS, YFSETQ. This CDR3 comprises 14 residues. CDR3 nucleotide sequence: TGCGCCAGCAGCTTGCAAGGGAATGGCTATGTCTACACCTTC. It specifies CASSLQGNGYVYTF.

J is TRBJ2-2 and V is TRBV9; TRBD2 might be the D (6 bases). The CDR3 length is 18 residues. Per germline, CDR1 SGDLS and CDR2 YYNGEE. The ends were cut back, 0 bases at V and 0 bases at J, with 15 bases in the middle. CDR3 nucleotides: TGTGCCAGCAGCGTAGGGTCTAGCGCAGAGGCGAACACCGGGGAGCTGTTTTTT. Its protein product is CASSVGSSAEANTGELFF.

This clonotype was seen ten or more times. CDR3 protein: CASSLGTGSTDTQYF. CDR3 sequence (DNA): TGTGCCAGCAGCCTCGGGACAGGGAGCACAGATACGCAGTATTTT. The rearrangement links TRBV7-3 to TRBJ2-3; 9 positions match TRBD1. The CDR3 is 15 residues long. The germline V gene encodes CDR1 SGHTA and CDR2 FQGTGA. V trimming: 5 bases; J trimming: 0 bases; junction bases outside the gene matches: 3.

This clonotype has a count of ten or more. The rearrangement links TRBV2 to TRBJ2-1; 13 nucleotides match TRBD2. Germline CDR1 and CDR2: SNHLY and FYNNEI. The junction had 6 bases not matched to a gene; V was cut back by 6 bases and J by 7 bases. The CDR3 spans 15 residues. CDR3 region: CASSLLAGGQNEQFF. CDR3 nucleotide sequence: TGTGCCAGCAGCCTACTAGCGGGAGGGCAGAATGAGCAGTTCTTC.

Concerning this clonotype itself: This could be a read error, since a much larger clone is one nucleotide away. V is TRBV7-6 and J is TRBJ2-3; 7 positions agree with TRBD1. Trimming at V came to 10 bases and at J to 3 bases, leaving 10 bases not matched to a gene. The CDR3 covers 14 residues. Germline CDR1 reads SGHVS; CDR2 reads FNYEAQ. CDR3 protein: CANRPRDRTDTQYF. CDR3 coding DNA: TGTGCCAACAGACCCAGGGACAGAACAGATACGCAGTATTTT.

In this sample, this clonotype turned up many times. The chain uses TRBV12-3 or TRBV12-4 and TRBJ2-2; perhaps TRBD1 as D (6 bases). The V and J ends lost 6 bases and 2 bases respectively, with 13 bases between them. This CDR3 contains 15 residues. The CDR3 loop reads CASSPRQVNTGELFF. The CDR3 DNA reads TGTGCCAGCAGCCCCAGACAGGTTAACACCGGGGAGCTGTTTTTT.

This clonotype was recorded many times. The V call is TRBV4-1, the J call TRBJ1-1; possibly TRBD1 for D (5 bases). Trimming cost V 0 bases and J 3 bases, with 8 bases left between them. Germline loops: CDR1 MGHRA, CDR2 YSYEKL. The CDR3 length is 14 residues. CDR3 region: CASSQEPGDTEAFF. The CDR3 coding sequence is TGCGCCAGCAGCCAAGAACCGGGGGACACTGAAGCTTTCTTT.

On this clonotype itself: This may arise from a read error, as a much more abundant clone is one base away. This chain links TRBV20-1 with TRBJ2-5; D is unresolved. Germline CDR1 is DFQATT and CDR2 is SNEGSKA (reference sequence). V was cut by 7 bases and J by 2 bases, with 17 bases left in between. There are 14 residues in the CDR3. The CDR3 reads CSVSRGGRQETQYF. CDR3 coding DNA: TGCAGTGTCTCCCGCGGCGGCAGACAAGAGACCCAGTACTTC.